This TCR beta chain was identified during a study of response to subunit inactivated influenza vaccine. TCRdb re-analysed the RT-PCR reads in MiXCR, keeping a single row per CDR3 protein. Found here are hundreds of thousands of distinct CDR3 sequences, roughly 20% of them singletons; the top ten hold about a tenth. Of note for this clonotype: Its cognate antigen is unknown.

The germline CDR1 and CDR2 sequences are KGHSH and LQKENI. Trimming pared 1 base from V and 4 bases from J, leaving 12 bases between. This CDR3 has 15 residues. General study points: The authors proposed limited new T cell recruitment per seasonal influenza vaccination.

The clonotype was recovered from a man aged 50 to 60 who received an inactivated influenza vaccine. The V gene is TRBV18, the J gene TRBJ2-3; D possibly uses TRBD1 or TRBD2 (5 bases each). The specimen comprised PBMCs from blood, sampled roughly 5 days after vaccination. The CDR3 loop is CASSPRQGGSDTQYF. The CDR3, as DNA: TGTGCCAGCTCACCACGGCAGGGCGGGTCAGATACGCAGTATTTT.